This T cell receptor (beta chain) was observed in a study of cytomegalovirus exposure and HLA in healthy donors. From germline, CDR1 is SGDLS and CDR2 YYNGEE. The V segment lost 0 bases and the J segment 7 bases; nucleotides outside the gene matches: 5. There are 15 residues in the CDR3. Study-wide points: Most TCRs appeared rarely, but some public TCRs recurred in many donors.

Amplification used 60 Vbeta primers and 13 Jbeta primers. TCRdb's table, derived via immunoSEQ multiplex PCR, lists solely in-frame clones and lacks some. The sample holds about 120,000 clones, approximately 80% seen once. Note on this clone: What it recognizes is unknown.

The chain couples TRBV9 to TRBJ2-1; 9 bases fit TRBD2. Sequenced input: PBMCs. This TCR derives from a woman aged 25 to 45 in good health and CMV-seronegative. The CDR3 protein is CASSVDPSGVNEQFF. In DNA form, the CDR3 reads TGTGCCAGCAGCGTAGACCCTAGCGGGGTTAATGAGCAGTTCTTC. The full variable domain, completed using reference TRBV9 and TRBJ2-1, is DSGVTQTPKHLITATGQRVTLRCSPRSGDLSVYWYQQSLDQGLQFLIQYYNGEERAKGNILERFSAQQFPDLHSELNLSSLELGDSALYFCASSVDPSGVNEQFFGPGTRLTVL.